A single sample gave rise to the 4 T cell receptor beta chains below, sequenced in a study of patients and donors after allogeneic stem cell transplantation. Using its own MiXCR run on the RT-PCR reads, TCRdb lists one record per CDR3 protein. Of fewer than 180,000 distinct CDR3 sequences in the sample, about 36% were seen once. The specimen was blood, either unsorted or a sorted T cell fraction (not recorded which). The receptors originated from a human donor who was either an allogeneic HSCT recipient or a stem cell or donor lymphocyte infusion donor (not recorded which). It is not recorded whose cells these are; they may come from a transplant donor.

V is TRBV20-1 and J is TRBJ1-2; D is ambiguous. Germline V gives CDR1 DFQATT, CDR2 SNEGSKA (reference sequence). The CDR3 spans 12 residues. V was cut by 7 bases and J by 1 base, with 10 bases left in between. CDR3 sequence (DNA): TGCAGTGTCCTTCCCCTTAACTATGGCTACACCTTC. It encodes CSVLPLNYGYTF.

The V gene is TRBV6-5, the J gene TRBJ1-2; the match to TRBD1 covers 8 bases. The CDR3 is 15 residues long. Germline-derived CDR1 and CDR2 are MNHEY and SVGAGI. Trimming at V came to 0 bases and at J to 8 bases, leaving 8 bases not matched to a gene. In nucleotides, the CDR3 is TGTGCCAGCAGTTACTCGGGCAGGGGGCGTCTAGGCTACACCTTC. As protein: CASSYSGRGRLGYTF.

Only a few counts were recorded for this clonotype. This chain's CDR3 is CSASGRGTDTQYF. The CDR3 bases are TGCAGTGCTAGCGGGAGGGGGACAGATACGCAGTATTTT. This chain links TRBV20-1 with TRBJ2-3; 8 bases match TRBD2. Germline values: CDR1 DFQATT, CDR2 SNEGSKA (reference sequence). The CDR3 consists of 13 residues. The ends lost 3 bases at V and 3 bases at J; junction bases unmatched: 2.

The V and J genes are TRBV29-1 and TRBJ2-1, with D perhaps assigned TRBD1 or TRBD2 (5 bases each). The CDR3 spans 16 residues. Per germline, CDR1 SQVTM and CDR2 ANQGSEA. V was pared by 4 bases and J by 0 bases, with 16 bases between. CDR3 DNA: TGCAGCGTTGGGGACCTTTGGCTCAGCTCCTACAATGAGCAGTTCTTC. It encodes CSVGDLWLSSYNEQFF.